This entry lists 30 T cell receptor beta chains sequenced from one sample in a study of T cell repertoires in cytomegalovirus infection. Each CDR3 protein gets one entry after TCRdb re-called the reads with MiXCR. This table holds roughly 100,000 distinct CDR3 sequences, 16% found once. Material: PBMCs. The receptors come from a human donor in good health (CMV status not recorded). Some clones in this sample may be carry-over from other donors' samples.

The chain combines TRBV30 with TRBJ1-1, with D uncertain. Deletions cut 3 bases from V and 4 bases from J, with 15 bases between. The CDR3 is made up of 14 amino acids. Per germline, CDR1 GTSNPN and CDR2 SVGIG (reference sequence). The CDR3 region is CAWRPIGRGTEAFF. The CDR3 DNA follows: TGTGCCTGGAGACCCATCGGTCGGGGCACTGAAGCTTTCTTT.

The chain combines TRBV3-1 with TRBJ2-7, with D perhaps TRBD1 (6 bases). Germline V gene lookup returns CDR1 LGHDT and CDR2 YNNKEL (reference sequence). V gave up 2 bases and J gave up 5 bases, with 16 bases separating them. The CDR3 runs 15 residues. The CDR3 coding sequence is TGTGCCAGCAGCCAAAGGGGCAGGGGCGGCAACGAGCAGTACTTC. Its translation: CASSQRGRGGNEQYF.

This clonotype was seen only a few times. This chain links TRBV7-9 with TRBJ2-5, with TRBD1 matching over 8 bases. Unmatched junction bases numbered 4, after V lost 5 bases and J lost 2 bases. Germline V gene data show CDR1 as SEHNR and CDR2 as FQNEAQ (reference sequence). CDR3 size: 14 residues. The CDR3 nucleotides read TGTGCCAGCAGCCGGACAGGGCCACAAGAGACCCAGTACTTC. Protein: CASSRTGPQETQYF. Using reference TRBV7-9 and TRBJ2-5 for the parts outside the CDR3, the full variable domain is DTGVSQNPRHKITKRGQNVTFRCDPISEHNRLYWYRQTLGQGPEFLTYFQNEAQLEKSRLLSDRFSAERPKGSFSTLEIQRTEQGDSAMYLCASSRTGPQETQYFGPGTRLLVL.

The CDR3 sequence: CASSRENQPQHF. CDR3 in DNA: TGTGCCAGCAGCAGGGAAAATCAGCCCCAGCATTTT. The genes are TRBV7-9 and TRBJ1-5; D gene ambiguous. The ends were cut back, 5 bases at V and 4 bases at J, with 6 bases in the middle. The CDR3 is 12 amino acids. CDR1 and CDR2 from the germline V gene are SEHNR and FQNEAQ (reference sequence).

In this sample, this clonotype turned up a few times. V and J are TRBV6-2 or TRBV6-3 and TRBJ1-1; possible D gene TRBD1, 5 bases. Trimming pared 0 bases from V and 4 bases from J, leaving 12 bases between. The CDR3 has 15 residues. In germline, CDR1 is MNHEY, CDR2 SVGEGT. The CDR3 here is CASSYSQGVVTEAFF. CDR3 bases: TGTGCCAGCAGTTACTCCCAGGGTGTAGTCACTGAAGCTTTCTTT.

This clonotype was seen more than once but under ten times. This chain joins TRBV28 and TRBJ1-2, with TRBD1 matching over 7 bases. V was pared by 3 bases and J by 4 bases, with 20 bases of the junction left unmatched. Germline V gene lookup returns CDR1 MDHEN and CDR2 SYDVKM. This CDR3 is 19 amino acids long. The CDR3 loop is CASSLRRRDSSYRSYGYTF. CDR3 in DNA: TGTGCCAGCAGTTTGCGCCGGCGGGACAGCAGCTATAGAAGCTATGGCTACACCTTC.

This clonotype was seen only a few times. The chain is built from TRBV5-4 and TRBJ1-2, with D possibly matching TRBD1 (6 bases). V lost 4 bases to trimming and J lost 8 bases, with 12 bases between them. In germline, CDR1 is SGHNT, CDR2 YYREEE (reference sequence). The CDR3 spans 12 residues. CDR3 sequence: CASSTLRGGYTF. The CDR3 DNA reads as TGTGCCAGCAGCACCCTCAGGGGAGGCTACACCTTC.

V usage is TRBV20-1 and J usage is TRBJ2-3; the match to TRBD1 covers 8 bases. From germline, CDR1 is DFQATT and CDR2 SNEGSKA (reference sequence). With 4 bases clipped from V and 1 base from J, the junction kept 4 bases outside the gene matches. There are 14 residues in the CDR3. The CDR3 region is CSAIKTGGTDTQYF. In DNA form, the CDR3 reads TGCAGTGCTATAAAGACAGGGGGCACAGATACGCAGTATTTT.

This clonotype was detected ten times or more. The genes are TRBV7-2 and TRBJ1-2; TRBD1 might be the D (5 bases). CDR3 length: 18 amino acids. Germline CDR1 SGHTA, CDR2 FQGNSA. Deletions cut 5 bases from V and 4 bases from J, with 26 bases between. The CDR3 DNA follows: TGTGCCAGCAGCCTCCCTGGGGCGGGTACTCGCGCCTTCTATGGCTACACCTTC. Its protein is CASSLPGAGTRAFYGYTF.

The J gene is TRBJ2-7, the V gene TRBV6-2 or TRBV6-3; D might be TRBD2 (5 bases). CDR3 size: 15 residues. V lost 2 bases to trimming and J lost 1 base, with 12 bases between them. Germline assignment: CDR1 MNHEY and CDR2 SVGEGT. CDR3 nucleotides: TGTGCCAGCAGTTACCCGGAGGCAGGATCCTACGAGCAGTACTTC. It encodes CASSYPEAGSYEQYF.

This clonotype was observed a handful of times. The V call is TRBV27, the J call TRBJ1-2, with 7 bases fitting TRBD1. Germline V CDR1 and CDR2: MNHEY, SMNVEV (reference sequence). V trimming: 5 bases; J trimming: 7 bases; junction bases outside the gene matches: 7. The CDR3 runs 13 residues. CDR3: CASSILGGFGYTF. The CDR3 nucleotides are TGTGCCAGCAGTATACTAGGGGGCTTTGGCTACACCTTC.

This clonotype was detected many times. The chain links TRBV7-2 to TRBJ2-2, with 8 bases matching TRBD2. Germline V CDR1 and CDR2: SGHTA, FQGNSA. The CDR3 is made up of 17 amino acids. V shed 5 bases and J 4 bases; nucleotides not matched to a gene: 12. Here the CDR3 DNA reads TGTGCCAGCAGCCGGGGGCGGGGGGCCCAGGGCACCGGGGAGCTGTTTTTT. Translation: CASSRGRGAQGTGELFF.

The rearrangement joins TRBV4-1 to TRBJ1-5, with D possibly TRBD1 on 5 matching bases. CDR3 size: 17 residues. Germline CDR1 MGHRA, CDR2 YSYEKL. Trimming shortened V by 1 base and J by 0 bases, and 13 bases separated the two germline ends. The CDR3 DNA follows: TGCGCCAGCAGCCAAGTCCCGACAGAGTATAGCAATCAGCCCCAGCATTTT. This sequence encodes CASSQVPTEYSNQPQHF.

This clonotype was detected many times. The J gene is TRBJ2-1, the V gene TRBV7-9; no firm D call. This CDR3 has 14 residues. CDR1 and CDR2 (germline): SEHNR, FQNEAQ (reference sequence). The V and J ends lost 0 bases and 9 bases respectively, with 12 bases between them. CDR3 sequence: CASSLAMGSGEQFF. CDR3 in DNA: TGTGCCAGCAGCTTAGCGATGGGGTCCGGTGAGCAGTTCTTC.

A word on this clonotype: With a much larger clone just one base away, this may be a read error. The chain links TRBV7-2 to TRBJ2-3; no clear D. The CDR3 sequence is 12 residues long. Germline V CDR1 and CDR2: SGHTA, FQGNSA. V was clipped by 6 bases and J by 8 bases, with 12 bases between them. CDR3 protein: CASRSQWGTQYF. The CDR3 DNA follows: TGTGCCAGCAGGTCCCAGTGGGGTACGCAGTATTTT.

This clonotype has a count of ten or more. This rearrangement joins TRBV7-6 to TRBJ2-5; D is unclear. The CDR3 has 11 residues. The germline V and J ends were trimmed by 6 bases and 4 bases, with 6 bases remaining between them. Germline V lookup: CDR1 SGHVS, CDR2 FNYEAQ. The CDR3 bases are TGTGCCAGCAGTCACCCAGAGACCCAGTACTTC. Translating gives CASSHPETQYF.

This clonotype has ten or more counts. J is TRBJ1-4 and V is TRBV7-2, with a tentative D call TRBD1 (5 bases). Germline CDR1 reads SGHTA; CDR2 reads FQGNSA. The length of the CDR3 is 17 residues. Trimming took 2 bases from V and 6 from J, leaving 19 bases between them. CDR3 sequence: CASSLKGRGRGDEKLFF. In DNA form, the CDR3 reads TGTGCCAGCAGCTTAAAGGGCCGGGGCCGGGGGGATGAAAAACTGTTTTTT.

The CDR3 loop is CASSFVTGSAFF. CDR3 bases: TGTGCCAGCAGCTTCGTTACAGGCTCTGCTTTCTTT. This rearrangement joins TRBV7-9 to TRBJ1-1, with D possibly matching TRBD1 (5 bases). Trimming removed 3 bases from V and 11 bases from J, with 13 bases in between. The CDR3 runs to 12 residues. Germline loops: CDR1 SEHNR, CDR2 FQNEAQ (reference sequence).

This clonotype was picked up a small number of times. The CDR3 is CASSPKPHLGNEQFF. CDR3 DNA sequence: TGTGCCAGCAGCCCAAAACCCCACTTGGGGAATGAGCAGTTCTTC. The rearrangement uses TRBV14 and TRBJ2-1; no definite D call. CDR1 and CDR2 from the germline V gene are SGHDN and FVKESK. This CDR3 contains 15 residues. Trimming removed 4 bases at V and 7 bases at J, with 17 bases between.

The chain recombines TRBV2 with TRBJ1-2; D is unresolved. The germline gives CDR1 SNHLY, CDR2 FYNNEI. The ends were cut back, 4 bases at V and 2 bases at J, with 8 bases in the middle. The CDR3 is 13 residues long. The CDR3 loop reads CASSVKENYGYTF. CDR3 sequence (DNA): TGTGCCAGCAGTGTGAAAGAAAACTATGGCTACACCTTC.

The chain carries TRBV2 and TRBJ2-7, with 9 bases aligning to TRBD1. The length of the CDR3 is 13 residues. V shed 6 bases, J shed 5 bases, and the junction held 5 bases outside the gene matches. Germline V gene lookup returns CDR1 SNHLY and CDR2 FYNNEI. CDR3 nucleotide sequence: TGTGCCAGCAGGGGACAGGGCCTGGACGAGCAGTACTTC. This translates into CASRGQGLDEQYF. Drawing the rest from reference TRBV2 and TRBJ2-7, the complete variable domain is EPEVTQTPSHQVTQMGQEVILRCVPISNHLYFYWYRQILGQKVEFLVSFYNNEISEKSEIFDDQFSVERPDGSNFTLKIRSTKLEDSAMYFCASRGQGLDEQYFGPGTRLTVT.

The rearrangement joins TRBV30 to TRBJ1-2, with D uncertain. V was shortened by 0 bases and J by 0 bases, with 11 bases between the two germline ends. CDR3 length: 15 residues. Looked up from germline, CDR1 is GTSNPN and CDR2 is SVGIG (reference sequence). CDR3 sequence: CAWSVPGTANYGYTF. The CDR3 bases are TGTGCCTGGAGTGTACCGGGAACCGCTAACTATGGCTACACCTTC.

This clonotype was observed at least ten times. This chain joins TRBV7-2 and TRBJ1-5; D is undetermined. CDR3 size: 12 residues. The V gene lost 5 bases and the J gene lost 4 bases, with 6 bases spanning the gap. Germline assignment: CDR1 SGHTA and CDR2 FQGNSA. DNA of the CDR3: TGTGCCAGCAGCGGGTGGAATCAGCCCCAGCATTTT. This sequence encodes CASSGWNQPQHF.

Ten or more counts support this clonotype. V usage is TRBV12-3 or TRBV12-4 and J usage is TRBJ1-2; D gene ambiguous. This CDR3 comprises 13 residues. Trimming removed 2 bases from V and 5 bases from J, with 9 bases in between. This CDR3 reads CASSLLGRYGYTF. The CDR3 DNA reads TGTGCCAGCAGTTTACTAGGGAGGTATGGCTACACCTTC.

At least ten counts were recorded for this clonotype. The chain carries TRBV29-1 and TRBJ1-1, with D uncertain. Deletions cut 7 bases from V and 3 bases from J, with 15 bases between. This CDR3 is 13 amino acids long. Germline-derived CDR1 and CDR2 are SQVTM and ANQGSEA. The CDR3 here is CSAERETYTEAFF. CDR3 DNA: TGCAGCGCCGAACGGGAGACTTACACTGAAGCTTTCTTT.

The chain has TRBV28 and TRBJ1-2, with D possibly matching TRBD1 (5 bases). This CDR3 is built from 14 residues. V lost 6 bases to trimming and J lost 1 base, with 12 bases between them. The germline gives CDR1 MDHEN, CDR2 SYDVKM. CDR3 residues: CASSPPRVNYGYTF. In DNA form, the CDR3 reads TGTGCCAGCAGCCCCCCCAGGGTTAACTATGGCTACACCTTC.

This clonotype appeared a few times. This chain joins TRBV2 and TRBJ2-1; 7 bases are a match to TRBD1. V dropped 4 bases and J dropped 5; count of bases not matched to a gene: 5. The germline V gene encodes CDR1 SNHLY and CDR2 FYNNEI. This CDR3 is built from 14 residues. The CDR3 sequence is CASSGDGTDNEQFF. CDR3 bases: TGTGCCAGCAGTGGTGACGGGACAGACAATGAGCAGTTCTTC.

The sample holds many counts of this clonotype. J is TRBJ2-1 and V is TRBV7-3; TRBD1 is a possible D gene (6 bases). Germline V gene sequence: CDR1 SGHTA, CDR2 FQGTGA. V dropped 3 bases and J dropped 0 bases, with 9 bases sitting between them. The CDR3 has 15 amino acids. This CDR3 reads CASSFLTGSYNEQFF. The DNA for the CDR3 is TGTGCCAGCAGCTTTTTGACAGGCTCCTACAATGAGCAGTTCTTC.

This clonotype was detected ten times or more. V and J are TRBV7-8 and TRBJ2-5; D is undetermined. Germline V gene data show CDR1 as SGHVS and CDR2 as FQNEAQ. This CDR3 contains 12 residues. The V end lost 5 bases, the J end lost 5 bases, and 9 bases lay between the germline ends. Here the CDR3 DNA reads TGTGCCAGCAGCACCGGTAGGGAGACCCAGTACTTC. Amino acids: CASSTGRETQYF.

In nucleotides, the CDR3 is TGTGCCAGCAGCGCCGGACTAGCTACCTACGAGCAGTACTTC. Amino acids: CASSAGLATYEQYF. The rearrangement uses TRBV9 and TRBJ2-7, with 8 bases lining up with TRBD2. Trimming cost V 3 bases and J 2 bases; bases outside gene matches: 4. CDR1 is SGDLS and CDR2 is YYNGEE in the germline V gene. The CDR3 loop spans 14 amino acids.